These 21 T cell receptor beta chains were all obtained from the same sample, sequenced in a study of cytomegalovirus exposure and HLA in healthy donors. The PCR made use of 60 Vbeta and 13 Jbeta primers. This table comes from immunoSEQ multiplex PCR, and its TCRdb copy is limited to in-frame clones, with some not included. The sample data list approximately 190,000 clones. The sample was PBMCs. Every receptor here comes from a boy younger than 18 in good health and CMV-seronegative.

The V and J genes are TRBV6-5 and TRBJ2-5; 8 bases line up with TRBD2. V trimming: 0 bases; J trimming: 8 bases; junction bases outside the gene matches: 2. The germline V gene has CDR1 MNHEY and CDR2 SVGAGI. CDR3 length equals 13 residues. CDR3 bases: TGTGCCAGCAGTTACTCCAGCGGGGGTACCCAGTACTTC. It translates to CASSYSSGGTQYF.

V and J are TRBV9 and TRBJ2-5; 11 nucleotides agree with TRBD2. The CDR3 loop spans 18 amino acids. The germline V gene encodes CDR1 SGDLS and CDR2 YYNGEE. J gave up 1 base and V 0 bases, and 8 bases lay outside the gene matches. In DNA, the CDR3 is TGTGCCAGCAGCGTAGGTGGTAGCGGGGGGGCCATCCAAGAGACCCAGTACTTC. Amino acid sequence: CASSVGGSGGAIQETQYF.

DNA of the CDR3: TGCGCCAGCAGCTCGACCCCGGGACAGGGGTACGGCTACACCTTC. Translating gives CASSSTPGQGYGYTF. The chain employs TRBV5-1 and TRBJ1-2; 10 bases match TRBD1. Germline V gene data show CDR1 as SGHRS and CDR2 as YFSETQ. The CDR3 covers 15 residues. The trim removed 3 bases at V and 8 bases at J, leaving 10 bases unmatched.

This rearrangement joins TRBV15 to TRBJ2-7; D might be TRBD1 (6 bases). This CDR3 has 15 residues. CDR1 LNHNV and CDR2 YYDKDF come from the germline V gene (reference sequence). V lost 3 bases and J lost 3, with 15 bases in between. The CDR3 DNA reads TGTGCCACCAGCAGGAAAGACGGACAGAGCTACGAGCAGTACTTC. Amino acids: CATSRKDGQSYEQYF.

This sequence joins TRBV29-1 and TRBJ2-1, with 12 bases lining up with TRBD1. Unmatched junction bases numbered 11, after V lost 5 bases and J lost 9 bases. This CDR3 spans 15 amino acids. Looked up from germline, CDR1 is SQVTM and CDR2 is ANQGSEA. The CDR3 region has the DNA TGCAGCGTTCCAAGATGGGGGACAGGGGGCGGTGAGCAGTTCTTC. Its translation is CSVPRWGTGGGEQFF.

V and J are TRBV6-1 and TRBJ2-7, with 8 nucleotides matching TRBD1. The CDR3 spans 12 residues. Germline V CDR1 and CDR2: MNHNS, SASEGT. J lost 7 bases, V lost 4 bases, and 3 bases had no gene match. The CDR3 is CASSATGGEQYF. CDR3 in DNA: TGTGCCAGCAGTGCCACAGGGGGGGAGCAGTACTTC.

The gene calls are TRBV5-5 and TRBJ2-7; D unclear. The CDR3 has 13 residues. Deletions cut 1 base from V and 2 bases from J, with 7 bases between. Germline V gene lookup returns CDR1 SGHKS and CDR2 YYEKEE (reference sequence). The CDR3 DNA sequence: TGTGCCAGCAGCTTGCGACACACCTACGAGCAGTACTTC. Translating gives CASSLRHTYEQYF.

The CDR3 loop is CASSSATANYGYTF. Written as DNA, the CDR3 is TGTGCCAGCAGTTCCGCCACAGCTAACTATGGCTACACCTTC. J is TRBJ1-2 and V is TRBV27; D is uncertain. The CDR3 extends over 14 amino acids. The V end lost 4 bases, the J end lost 0 bases, and 9 bases lay between the germline ends. Per the germline V gene, CDR1 is MNHEY and CDR2 is SMNVEV (reference sequence).

V and J are TRBV30 and TRBJ2-7; TRBD2 is a possible D gene (7 bases). The germline V gene has CDR1 GTSNPN and CDR2 SVGIG (reference sequence). The germline V and J ends were trimmed by 2 bases and 3 bases, with 14 bases remaining between them. This CDR3 is built from 14 residues. The chain's CDR3 is CAWSTVGGRYEQYF. As DNA, the CDR3 is TGTGCCTGGAGTACAGTGGGGGGGCGCTACGAGCAGTACTTC.

This rearrangement joins TRBV11-2 to TRBJ1-1, with D maybe TRBD1 (6 bases). Trimming shortened V by 0 bases and J by 5 bases, and 7 bases separated the two germline ends. Germline V CDR1 and CDR2: SGHAT, FQNNGV. CDR3 length: 13 amino acids. The DNA of the CDR3 is TGTGCCAGCAGCTTAGAGACAGGAACTGAAGCTTTCTTT. It encodes CASSLETGTEAFF. The variable domain in full, completed from reference TRBV11-2 and TRBJ1-1, reads EAGVAQSPRYKIIEKRQSVAFWCNPISGHATLYWYQQILGQGPKLLIQFQNNGVVDDSQLPKDRFSAERLKGVDSTLKIQPAKLEDSAVYLCASSLETGTEAFFGQGTRLTVV.

The chain has TRBV7-9 and TRBJ2-7; D not certain. This CDR3 is built from 12 residues. The germline V and J ends were trimmed by 8 bases and 5 bases, with 13 bases remaining between them. CDR1 SEHNR and CDR2 FQNEAQ come from the germline V gene (reference sequence). The CDR3 region has the DNA TGTGCCAGCGGCACTCTTGAGGACGAGCAGTACTTC. It translates to CASGTLEDEQYF.

The V gene is TRBV2, the J gene TRBJ2-5; 8 bases map to TRBD1. Judging by the DNA end, TRBJ2-7 fits better; the J call may be wrong. The V gene's germline CDR1 is SNHLY and CDR2 FYNNEI. The CDR3 spans 14 residues. CDR3 coding DNA: TGTGCCAGCCAGGGGGCGATCGCCTTGGACGAGCAGTACTTC. This encodes CASQGAIALDEQYF.

The chain combines TRBV12-5 with TRBJ1-1, with a weak D call TRBD1 (6 bases). The germline V gene has CDR1 LGHNT and CDR2 FRNRAP. The CDR3 runs 16 residues. V dropped 1 base and J dropped 0 bases, with 12 bases sitting between them. For the CDR3, the DNA is TGTGCTAGTGGTTTGGAAGGGGGGAGGGTGAACACTGAAGCTTTCTTT. Its protein product is CASGLEGGRVNTEAFF.

J is TRBJ2-7 and V is TRBV5-6; 10 bases match TRBD1. V shed 0 bases, J shed 5 bases, and the junction held 11 bases outside the gene matches. This CDR3 region has 17 residues. CDR1 SGHDT and CDR2 YYEEEE come from the germline V gene. Written as DNA, the CDR3 is TGTGCCAGCAGCTTGGCTGGGACAGGGGTCGTCGGTCACGAGCAGTACTTC. Translating it yields CASSLAGTGVVGHEQYF. The variable domain in full, completed from reference TRBV5-6 and TRBJ2-7, reads DAGVTQSPTHLIKTRGQQVTLRCSPKSGHDTVSWYQQALGQGPQFIFQYYEEEERQRGNFPDRFSGHQFPNYSSELNVNALLLGDSALYLCASSLAGTGVVGHEQYFGPGTRLTVT.

This chain uses TRBV5-6 with TRBJ2-7; 10 nucleotides align to TRBD2. The ends lost 4 bases at V and 5 bases at J; junction bases unmatched: 9. CDR3 length: 15 residues. From germline, CDR1 is SGHDT and CDR2 YYEEEE. The CDR3 here is CASSNKRGGRHEQYF. The CDR3 DNA is TGTGCCAGCAGCAATAAGCGGGGGGGCCGCCACGAGCAGTACTTC.

This sequence joins TRBV7-3 and TRBJ2-1, with D perhaps TRBD1 (5 bases). Germline CDR1 and CDR2: SGHTA and FQGTGA. Trimming cost V 1 base and J 0 bases, with 7 bases left between them. CDR3 length: 15 amino acids. CDR3 sequence reads: CASSLMQGSYNEQFF. CDR3 coding DNA: TGTGCCAGCAGCTTAATGCAGGGCTCCTACAATGAGCAGTTCTTC.

The rearrangement joins TRBV7-9 to TRBJ1-2, with D uncertain. The CDR3 is made up of 12 amino acids. Germline V lookup: CDR1 SEHNR, CDR2 FQNEAQ (reference sequence). Trimming removed 3 bases at V and 5 bases at J, with 7 bases between. This CDR3 reads CASSFSSYGYTF. The CDR3 DNA reads TGTGCCAGCAGCTTCTCCAGTTATGGCTACACCTTC.

The chain is built from TRBV11-2 and TRBJ1-2; TRBD1 might be the D (5 bases). The CDR3 runs 13 residues. Germline values: CDR1 SGHAT, CDR2 FQNNGV. The V gene lost 1 base and the J gene lost 2 bases, with 5 bases spanning the gap. The CDR3 DNA is TGTGCCAGCAGCTTAGGACAGAACTATGGCTACACCTTC. Translating it yields CASSLGQNYGYTF.

CDR3 region: CASSPRVPSYEQYF. In nucleotides, the CDR3 is TGTGCCAGCAGCCCCAGGGTCCCCTCCTACGAGCAGTACTTC. V gene TRBV5-4 combines with J gene TRBJ2-7, with D possibly TRBD1 on 5 matching bases. This CDR3 comprises 14 residues. The V end was cut by 4 bases, the J end by 0 bases, with 11 bases between. Germline V CDR1 and CDR2: SGHNT, YYREEE (reference sequence).

This chain connects TRBV5-1 to TRBJ1-1; D not resolved. The germline gives CDR1 SGHRS, CDR2 YFSETQ. The germline V and J ends were trimmed by 0 bases and 1 base, with 10 bases remaining between them. This CDR3 has 15 residues. The CDR3 here is CASSLDGSGNTEAFF. The CDR3 bases are TGCGCCAGCAGCTTGGACGGGTCTGGGAACACTGAAGCTTTCTTT.

This chain uses TRBV5-1 with TRBJ1-1; 8 bases map to TRBD1. The V and J ends lost 3 bases and 5 bases, in that order; junction bases with no gene match: 12. CDR1 and CDR2 (germline): SGHRS, YFSETQ. The CDR3 is 16 residues long. This chain's CDR3 is CASSSDGQGAGTEAFF. In DNA form, the CDR3 reads TGCGCCAGCAGCTCTGACGGGCAGGGGGCAGGAACTGAAGCTTTCTTT.